The rows below give T cell receptor beta chains drawn from one sample of a study of T cells in Graves' hyperthyroidism and ophthalmopathy. TCRdb reprocessed the multiplex PCR reads with MiXCR, giving one entry per CDR3 protein. The table has 600,000 to 750,000 distinct CDR3 sequences, 17% seen once. Sequencing input: blood. The receptors stem from a man aged 50-59 years with Graves' hyperthyroidism. Each CDR3 is given with its conserved first and last residue. The order of the fields is J gene, V gene, CDR3 protein.

>TRBJ2-7|TRBV28
CASSLSGRWEQYF
>TRBJ2-2|TRBV12-5
CASGLVAGGTGELFF
>TRBJ2-7|TRBV20-1
CSAPGPQSDFTYEQYF
>TRBJ2-7|TRBV4-1
CASSQEDREVYEQYF
>TRBJ2-1|TRBV19
CASSPGTSGNYNEQFF
>TRBJ1-3|TRBV3-1
CASSPPSRASGNTIYF
>TRBJ2-7|TRBV28
CASSSPVQYF
>TRBJ2-1|TRBV20-1
CSAQLAGSSYNEQFF
>TRBJ2-2|TRBV29-1
CSVARDDTGELFF
>TRBJ2-7|TRBV13
CASSGAVSGYEQYF
>TRBJ1-3|TRBV10-1
CASSASDRDSGNTIYF
>TRBJ2-7|TRBV27
CASSPRVYSYEQYF
>TRBJ1-1|TRBV25-1
CASSEGWTENTEAFF
>TRBJ2-2|TRBV10-3
CAINDLQGLAGTNTGELFF
>TRBJ2-1|TRBV5-1
CASRVLADSYNEQFF
>TRBJ1-2|TRBV28
CASRDGQGWGYTF
>TRBJ2-1|TRBV18
CASSPNSGREEQFF
>TRBJ2-7|TRBV20-1
CSARGDWAYEQYF
>TRBJ2-7|TRBV29-1
CSVEPTGGEQYF
>TRBJ1-6|TRBV7-2
CASSLAGPPGTLHF
>TRBJ1-2|TRBV27
CASSFSRGYGYTF
>TRBJ2-7|TRBV28
CATGSPTYEQYF
>TRBJ2-7|TRBV28
CASSFSSGRGHEQYF
>TRBJ2-3|TRBV12-5
CASGLVLGREEDTQYF
>TRBJ2-5|TRBV19
CAGSISGAETQYF
>TRBJ2-3|TRBV6-1
CASSLRSGSADTQYF
>TRBJ1-2|TRBV30
CAWSVRGGNGYTF
>TRBJ1-1|TRBV19
CASALGQLDTEAFF
>TRBJ1-5|TRBV12-3/TRBV12-4
CASTSGQGRRQPQHF
>TRBJ2-3|TRBV6-5
CASSYSILAASESTDTQYF
>TRBJ2-5|TRBV3-1
CASSHRMEETQYF
>TRBJ2-5|TRBV7-8
CASRNVGGTQYF
>TRBJ2-7|TRBV7-9
CASSLTGNHEQYF